A single sample is the source of the 9 T cell receptor beta chains below, sequenced in a study of cytomegalovirus exposure and HLA in healthy donors. PCR was performed using 60 Vbeta and 13 Jbeta primers. Data came from immunoSEQ multiplex PCR; TCRdb stores just in-frame clones and leaves some out. The table lists more than 65,000 clones, 67% of them singletons. The source material was PBMCs. Source of these receptors: a woman aged 50 to 60 in good health and CMV-seropositive.

The gene calls are TRBV4-2 and TRBJ1-1; D is perhaps TRBD1 (6 bases). This CDR3 contains 15 residues. Per germline, CDR1 LGHNA and CDR2 YNFKEQ. V was shortened by 4 bases and J by 2 bases, with 14 bases between the two germline ends. The CDR3 protein is CASSRLQGANTEAFF. DNA of the CDR3: TGTGCCAGCAGCCGCCTACAGGGCGCAAACACTGAAGCTTTCTTT.

The V gene is TRBV4-2, the J gene TRBJ1-6, with a weak D call TRBD1 (5 bases). The CDR3 consists of 15 residues. Germline-derived CDR1 and CDR2 are LGHNA and YNFKEQ. V was cut by 0 bases and J by 5 bases, with 8 bases left in between. The CDR3 protein is CASSQDGGDNSPLHF. The CDR3 DNA follows: TGTGCCAGCAGCCAAGATGGAGGGGATAATTCACCCCTCCACTTT.

The V call is TRBV9, the J call TRBJ2-3; possibly TRBD1 for D (8 bases). Trimming shortened V by 0 bases and J by 6 bases, and 20 bases separated the two germline ends. The germline CDR1 and CDR2 sequences are SGDLS and YYNGEE. The CDR3 has 17 amino acids. This chain's CDR3 is CASSVVGGTGGTDTQYF. Here the CDR3 DNA reads TGTGCCAGCAGCGTAGTGGGGGGGACAGGAGGAACGGATACGCAGTATTTT.

The gene calls are TRBV6-5 and TRBJ2-5, with 8 bases aligning to TRBD1. The CDR3 is 15 amino acids. V was pared by 7 bases and J by 7 bases, with 14 bases of the junction left unmatched. CDR1 is MNHEY, CDR2 SVGAGI, per germline. This CDR3 reads CASTDGTGGVGTQYF. DNA of the CDR3: TGTGCCAGCACCGACGGGACAGGCGGTGTCGGGACCCAGTACTTC.

The chain carries TRBV4-1 and TRBJ1-2, with 9 nucleotides matching TRBD1. Germline V gene data show CDR1 as MGHRA and CDR2 as YSYEKL. V shed 4 bases, J shed 0 bases, and the junction held 21 bases outside the gene matches. This CDR3 region has 21 residues. The CDR3 region has the DNA TGCGCCAGCAGCCCACAAGATGGGGGTCGGGACAGGGATAAGCCTAACTATGGCTACACCTTC. This codes for CASSPQDGGRDRDKPNYGYTF.

This chain uses TRBV27 with TRBJ2-3, with D possibly TRBD1 on 6 matching bases. The V gene's germline CDR1 is MNHEY and CDR2 SMNVEV (reference sequence). Trimming took 2 bases from V and 2 from J, leaving 8 bases between them. The CDR3 runs 14 residues. The CDR3 here is CASSLGGLTDTQYF. The CDR3 region has the DNA TGTGCCAGCAGTTTAGGGGGCCTCACAGATACGCAGTATTTT.

The J gene is TRBJ2-3, the V gene TRBV2, with 8 bases identical to TRBD2. This CDR3 is built from 19 residues. Germline V CDR1 and CDR2: SNHLY, FYNNEI. The trim removed 4 bases at V and 4 bases at J, leaving 19 bases unmatched. The CDR3 sequence is CASSGAGPLRGELADTQYF. CDR3 sequence (DNA): TGTGCCAGCAGTGGGGCAGGGCCCCTGCGGGGGGAGTTGGCAGATACGCAGTATTTT.

The rearrangement joins TRBV5-1 to TRBJ2-7, with 7 positions matching TRBD2. Germline CDR1 SGHRS, CDR2 YFSETQ. This CDR3 spans 14 amino acids. After removal of 2 bases from V and 4 bases from J, the junction contained 6 bases not matched to a gene. CDR3 in amino acids: CASSLGRDPYEQYF. The CDR3 bases are TGCGCCAGCAGCTTAGGGAGGGATCCATACGAGCAGTACTTC.

This clone was seen a few times. The CDR3 DNA reads as TGTGCCAGTAGTGATACAGGGGACACTGAAGCTTTCTTT. Protein sequence: CASSDTGDTEAFF. The chain employs TRBV19 and TRBJ1-1, with 7 bases fitting TRBD1. The CDR3 covers 13 residues. V was pared by 5 bases and J by 3 bases, with 3 bases of the junction left unmatched. Germline values: CDR1 LNHDA, CDR2 SQIVND (reference sequence).